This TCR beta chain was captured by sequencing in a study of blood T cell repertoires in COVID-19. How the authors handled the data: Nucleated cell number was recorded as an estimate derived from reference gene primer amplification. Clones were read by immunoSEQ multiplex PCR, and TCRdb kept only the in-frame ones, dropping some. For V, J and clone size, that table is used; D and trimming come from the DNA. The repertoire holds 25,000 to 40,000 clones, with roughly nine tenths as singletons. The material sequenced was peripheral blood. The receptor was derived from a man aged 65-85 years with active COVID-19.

The CDR3 here is CASSEGRPNEKLFF. DNA for the CDR3: TGTGCCAGCAGTGAGGGCAGGCCTAATGAAAAACTGTTTTTT. V is TRBV6-1 and J is TRBJ1-4; D is unclear. The germline V gene encodes CDR1 MNHNS and CDR2 SASEGT. The V gene lost 3 bases and the J gene lost 3 bases, with 8 bases spanning the gap. The CDR3 runs 14 residues.